Each of the 3 T cell receptor beta chains below was sequenced from the same sample in a study of T cell changes during pregnancy in multiple sclerosis. The data were produced by immunoSEQ multiplex PCR, yet TCRdb's version contains in-frame clones alone and is incomplete. The sample holds about 40,000 clones, 92% seen once. The sequencing used CD8+ T cells from peripheral blood mononuclear cells, collected in the first trimester of pregnancy. These receptor sequences come from a female donor with multiple sclerosis, enrolled in a pregnancy study.

The chain employs TRBV5-6 and TRBJ2-7; 7 positions match TRBD2. V was clipped by 4 bases and J by 0 bases; unmatched bases: 4. Germline values: CDR1 SGHDT, CDR2 YYEEEE. This CDR3 has 14 residues. The CDR3 loop is CASSQGGSSYEQYF. In DNA, the CDR3 is TGTGCCAGCAGCCAGGGAGGGAGCTCCTACGAGCAGTACTTC.

V is TRBV6-1 and J is TRBJ2-7, with a possible D match to TRBD1 (6 bases). This CDR3 comprises 15 residues. In germline, CDR1 is MNHNS, CDR2 SASEGT. V was pared by 4 bases and J by 3 bases, with 16 bases between. CDR3 bases: TGTGCCAGCAGTGCCCGCCGGGACACTTACTACGAGCAGTACTTC. Its protein is CASSARRDTYYEQYF.

The J gene is TRBJ2-3, the V gene TRBV11-1; 7 nucleotides agree with TRBD1. From germline, CDR1 is SGHAT and CDR2 FQDESV (reference sequence). The CDR3 is 13 residues long. V trimming: 1 base; J trimming: 10 bases; junction bases outside the gene matches: 5. This CDR3 is CASSLGGDRAQYF. The CDR3 DNA reads TGTGCCAGCAGCTTAGGGGGTGACAGGGCGCAGTATTTT.